This T cell receptor (beta chain) was observed in a study of glioma-infiltrating T cells. Points on this clonotype: Its antigen is unidentified.

Using RNA template, CDR3s of TCR alpha and beta were amplified with iRepertoire arm-PCR. Tissue mRNA or PBMC total RNA, 100-400 ng, went into one-step reverse transcription and amplification. Via MiXCR, TCRdb re-called the multiplex PCR reads, giving one row per CDR3 protein. Among about 99,000 distinct CDR3 sequences listed, approximately 28% were seen once. The trim removed 3 bases at V and 10 bases at J, leaving 14 bases unmatched. In germline, CDR1 is MNHGY, CDR2 SVAAGI. The length of the CDR3 is 17 residues. Overall study results and limits: Tissue and blood shared very few CDR3 sequences.

This clonotype originated in a human donor with low-grade glioma or glioblastoma, undergoing nonglioma brain surgery, or in good health (not recorded which). Material: glioma tissue, nonneoplastic brain tissue, or PBMCs (not recorded which). The chain couples TRBV6-9 to TRBJ2-1; 11 bases are shared with TRBD2. The CDR3 here is CASSYHLRLAGSKEQFF. The DNA of the CDR3 is TGTGCCAGCAGTTACCACCTTAGACTAGCGGGGTCGAAAGAGCAGTTCTTC.